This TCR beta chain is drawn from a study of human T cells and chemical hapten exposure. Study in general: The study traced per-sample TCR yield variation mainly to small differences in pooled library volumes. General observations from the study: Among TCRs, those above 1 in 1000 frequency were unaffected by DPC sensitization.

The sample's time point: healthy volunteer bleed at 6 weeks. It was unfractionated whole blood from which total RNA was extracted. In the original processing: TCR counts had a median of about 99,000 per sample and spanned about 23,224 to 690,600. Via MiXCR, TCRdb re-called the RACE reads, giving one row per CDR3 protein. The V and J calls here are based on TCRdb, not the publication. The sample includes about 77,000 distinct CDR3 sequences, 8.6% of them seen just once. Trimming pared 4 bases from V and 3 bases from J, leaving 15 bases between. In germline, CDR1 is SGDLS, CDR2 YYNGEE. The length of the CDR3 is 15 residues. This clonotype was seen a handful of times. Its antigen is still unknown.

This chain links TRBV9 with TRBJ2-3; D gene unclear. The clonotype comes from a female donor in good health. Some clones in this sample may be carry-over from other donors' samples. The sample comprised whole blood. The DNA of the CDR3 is TGTGCCAGCAGCCCCACGGCCGCTGGAACAGATACGCAGTATTTT. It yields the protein CASSPTAAGTDTQYF.